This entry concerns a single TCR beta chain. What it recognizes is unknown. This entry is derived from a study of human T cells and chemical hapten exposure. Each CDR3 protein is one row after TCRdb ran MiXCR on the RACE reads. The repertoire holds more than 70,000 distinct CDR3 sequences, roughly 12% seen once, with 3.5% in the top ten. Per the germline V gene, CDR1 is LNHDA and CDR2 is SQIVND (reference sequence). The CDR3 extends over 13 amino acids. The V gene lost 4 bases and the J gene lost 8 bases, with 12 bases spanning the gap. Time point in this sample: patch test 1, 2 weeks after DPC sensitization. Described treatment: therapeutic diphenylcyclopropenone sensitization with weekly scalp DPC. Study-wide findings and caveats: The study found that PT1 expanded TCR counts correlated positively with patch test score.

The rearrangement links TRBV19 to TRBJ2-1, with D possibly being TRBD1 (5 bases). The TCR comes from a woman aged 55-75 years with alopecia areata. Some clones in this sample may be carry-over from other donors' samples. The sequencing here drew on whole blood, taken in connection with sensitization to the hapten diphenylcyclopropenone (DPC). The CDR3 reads CASSKGPGDEQFF. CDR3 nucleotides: TGTGCCAGTAGTAAGGGGCCGGGCGATGAGCAGTTCTTC. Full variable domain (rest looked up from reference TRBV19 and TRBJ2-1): DGGITQSPKYLFRKEGQNVTLSCEQNLNHDAMYWYRQDPGQGLRLIYYSQIVNDFQKGDIAEGYSVSREKKESFPLTVTSAQKNPTAFYLCASSKGPGDEQFFGPGTRLTVL.